A selection of T cell receptor beta chains follows, all from one sample in a study of blood T cell repertoires in COVID-19. Here immunoSEQ multiplex PCR was the method, and the copy in TCRdb shows in-frame clones only, minus some. The sample holds 350,000 or so clones; about 92% are singletons and the top ten take roughly 18%. The sample taken for sequencing was PBMCs or T cells enriched from blood (not recorded which). Source of these receptors: a woman aged 25 to 39 who had recovered from COVID-19. Both conserved end residues are part of each CDR3. D genes are given only for firm matches. Clone size appears in some rows only: once, few, many, or a class for an expanded clone.

D,V,J,size,DNA,CDR3
TRBD2,TRBV7-8,TRBJ2-1,-,TGTGCCAGCAGCTTTTCCGGTAGCGGGAGGGCCTCGCCGGGGGTTTACAATGAGCAGTTCTTC,CASSFSGSGRASPGVYNEQFF
-,TRBV19,TRBJ2-7,-,TGTGCCAGTAGCACTACAGGGAGCTACGAGCAGTACTTC,CASSTTGSYEQYF
-,TRBV28,TRBJ1-2,-,TGTGCCAGCAGTTTGGCGGCAGACAACTATGGCTACACCTTC,CASSLAADNYGYTF
-,TRBV27,TRBJ1-4,-,TGTGCCAGCAGTTCTCGGGGGGGAGGAGTAGGGGAAAAACTGTTTTTT,CASSSRGGGVGEKLFF
TRBD2,TRBV19,TRBJ2-1,-,TGTGCCAGTAATCCCCCCGGGAGGACCTACAATGAGCAGTTCTTC,CASNPPGRTYNEQFF
TRBD2,TRBV10-3,TRBJ2-5,-,TGTGCCTCAGGGGAGGTGGCGGGAGGCCAAGAGACCCAGTACTTC,CASGEVAGGQETQYF
TRBD1,TRBV19,TRBJ2-5,-,TGTGCCAGTCGACAGGGGGCAGGAGAGACCCAGTACTTC,CASRQGAGETQYF
-,TRBV27,TRBJ1-1,-,TGTGCCAGCAGTACCAGACAGCTTGGGAACACTGAAGCTTTCTTT,CASSTRQLGNTEAFF
-,TRBV4-1,TRBJ1-1,-,TGCGCCAGCAGCCAACTTACAGGCGGCACTGAAGCTTTCTTT,CASSQLTGGTEAFF
-,TRBV5-6,TRBJ1-2,once,TGTGCCAGCAGCTCGGTTAACTATGGCTACACCTTC,CASSSVNYGYTF
TRBD1,TRBV11-2,TRBJ1-1,-,TGTGCCAGCAGCCAACTAACAGGGGGCGTCCGGGAAGCTTTCTTT,CASSQLTGGVREAFF
-,TRBV7-9,TRBJ2-1,-,TGTGCCAGCAGCACCACGGAGGGCAGGGGGGACCTACTATACAATGAGCAGTTCTTC,CASSTTEGRGDLLYNEQFF
TRBD1,TRBV19,TRBJ2-7,-,TGTGCCAGTAGTATAGTAGGGACAGGGTTAAGCGAGCAGTACTTC,CASSIVGTGLSEQYF
TRBD2,TRBV19,TRBJ2-3,-,TGTGCCAGTAGGTTGGGGCTAGCGGGCGCAGATACGCAGTATTTT,CASRLGLAGADTQYF
-,TRBV5-6,TRBJ2-2,-,TGTGCCAGCAGCTTGGTGAGCTTCAACCCCGCCGGGGAGCTGTTTTTT,CASSLVSFNPAGELFF
-,TRBV29-1,TRBJ1-3,once,TGCAGCGGCCGACGGAGCTCTGGAAACACCATATATTTT,CSGRRSSGNTIYF
TRBD1,TRBV27,TRBJ1-1,-,TGTGCCAGTACTGCCCCGGGACAGGGGGTGACTGAAGCTTTCTTT,CASTAPGQGVTEAFF
-,TRBV5-6,TRBJ1-3,-,TGTGCCAGCAGCTTTTCTAGCACCATATATTTT,CASSFSSTIYF
TRBD1,TRBV5-4,TRBJ2-1,once,TGTGCCAGCAGTCTAGGACAGGGAGTAGCTCGGGAGCAGTTCTTC,CASSLGQGVAREQFF
-,TRBV9,TRBJ1-2,-,TGTGCCAGCAGCGTAGGGGGCTCGGGCGGTGGCTACACCTTC,CASSVGGSGGGYTF
-,TRBV27,TRBJ2-1,once,TGTGCCAGCAGTCTTCCGGGGTTAAGCTCCTACAATGAGCAGTTCTTC,CASSLPGLSSYNEQFF
TRBD2,TRBV11-3,TRBJ2-3,once,TGTGCCAGCAGCCTTGGGACTAACACAGATACGCAGTATTTT,CASSLGTNTDTQYF
-,TRBV30,TRBJ1-6,-,TGTGCCTGGAGTGAGCGGGGTCCCTATAATTCACCCCTCCACTTT,CAWSERGPYNSPLHF
-,TRBV7-9,TRBJ2-7,-,TGTGCCAGCAGCTTAGCCCCATCCAGGGGATACGAGCAGTACTTC,CASSLAPSRGYEQYF
TRBD2,TRBV6-1,TRBJ2-1,-,TGTGCCAGCAGTGAACTAGCGGTTAACAATGAGCAGTTCTTC,CASSELAVNNEQFF
TRBD1,TRBV19,TRBJ1-5,once,TGTGCCAGTAGTATCCGATACGTGACAGGGGGCAGACAGCCCCAGCATTTT,CASSIRYVTGGRQPQHF
TRBD1,TRBV5-6,TRBJ2-7,-,TGTGCCAGCAGCCAAAAAGGGGGACAGGTCAGGTCCTACGAGCAGTACTTC,CASSQKGGQVRSYEQYF
TRBD2,TRBV14,TRBJ2-7,-,TGTGCCAGCAGCCGAGGACTAGGATTGTACGAGCAGTACTTC,CASSRGLGLYEQYF
TRBD1,TRBV11-3,TRBJ2-5,-,TGTGCCAGCAGCAAAACACAGGGGTGGGAGACCCAGTACTTC,CASSKTQGWETQYF
TRBD1,TRBV7-2,TRBJ1-5,-,TGTGCCAGCAGCTTACCAGGGGGCTCGCCCCAGCATTTT,CASSLPGGSPQHF
-,TRBV28,TRBJ1-1,-,TGTGCCAGCAGTACAGGGTTAGGCACTGAAGCTTTCTTT,CASSTGLGTEAFF
TRBD2,TRBV5-1,TRBJ2-2,-,TGCGCCAGCAGTTTTAGCGGGGGGGCCACCGGGGAGCTGTTTTTT,CASSFSGGATGELFF
TRBD2,TRBV11-3,TRBJ2-1,-,TGTGCCAGCAGCCAGGGAGGGCTTGTTAGTAATGAGCAGTTCTTC,CASSQGGLVSNEQFF
TRBD2,TRBV6-4,TRBJ2-1,once,TGTGCCAGCAGTGAGTCTAGCGGGGGCAATTTATACAATGAGCAGTTCTTC,CASSESSGGNLYNEQFF
-,TRBV6-2/TRBV6-3,TRBJ1-5,once,TGTGCCAGCAGTTACGGGCCCCCCCAGCATTTT,CASSYGPPQHF
-,TRBV7-2,TRBJ1-3,-,TGTGCCAGCAGCTCGGGACACTACTCTGGAAACACCATATATTTT,CASSSGHYSGNTIYF
TRBD1,TRBV5-1,TRBJ1-6,-,TGCGCCAGCAGCGGCTCCTCCGGGACAGGTTCACCCCTCCACTTT,CASSGSSGTGSPLHF
-,TRBV27,TRBJ2-7,few,TGTGCCAGCAGTTCCTCTATCAGCGGGTACTCCTACGAGCAGTACTTC,CASSSSISGYSYEQYF
-,TRBV11-3,TRBJ2-2,-,TGTGCCAGCAGCTTCTCGGGAACCGGGGAGCTGTTTTTT,CASSFSGTGELFF
-,TRBV28,TRBJ1-4,-,TGTGCCAGCAGTACCGCGGGGGGAAATGAAAAACTGTTTTTT,CASSTAGGNEKLFF